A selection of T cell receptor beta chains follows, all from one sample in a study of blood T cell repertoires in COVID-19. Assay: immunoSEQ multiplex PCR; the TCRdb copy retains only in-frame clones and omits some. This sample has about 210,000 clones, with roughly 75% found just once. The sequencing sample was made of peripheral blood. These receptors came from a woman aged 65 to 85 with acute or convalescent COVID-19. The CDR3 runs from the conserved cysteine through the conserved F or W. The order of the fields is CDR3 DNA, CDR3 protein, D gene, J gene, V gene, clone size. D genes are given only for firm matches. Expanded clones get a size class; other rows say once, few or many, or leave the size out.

TGCAGCGTTGCGGACAGGGTGGGCAAAAACATTCAGTACTTC	CSVADRVGKNIQYF	TRBD1	TRBJ2-4	TRBV29-1	NA
TGTGCCAGCAGCTTCGAGGACACAACAGATACGCAGTATTTT	CASSFEDTTDTQYF	NA	TRBJ2-3	TRBV21-1	NA
TGCGCCAGCAGTGAGTTTCGCCAGGAACCCTACAATGAGCAGTTCTTC	CASSEFRQEPYNEQFF	NA	TRBJ2-1	TRBV10-1	NA
TGTGCCACCCGTCCGGGACAGGGAAATTCACCCCTCCACTTT	CATRPGQGNSPLHF	TRBD1	TRBJ1-6	TRBV10-3	once
TGTGCCAGCGAGAGACGATACCGAGAGCGGGGCCAAGATACGCAGTATTTT	CASERRYRERGQDTQYF	TRBD2	TRBJ2-3	TRBV6-4	NA
TGTGCCAGCAGTCCGGGGGGGAACACTGAAGCTTTCTTT	CASSPGGNTEAFF	NA	TRBJ1-1	TRBV11-2	NA
TGCGCCAGCAGCTTGAATAGCGGCGCCGAAGAGACCCAGTACTTC	CASSLNSGAEETQYF	NA	TRBJ2-5	TRBV5-1	NA
TGTGCCAGCAGTTACTCGACCAGGATTCCCTACGAGCAGTACTTC	CASSYSTRIPYEQYF	NA	TRBJ2-7	TRBV6-2/TRBV6-3	NA
TGTGCCAGCAGCTTAGACTTACAGGGAGGGAACTATGGCTACACCTTC	CASSLDLQGGNYGYTF	NA	TRBJ1-2	TRBV7-2	NA
TGTGCCAGCAGCGTCGGGGGGCAAGGGAGGGATGGCTACACCTTC	CASSVGGQGRDGYTF	NA	TRBJ1-2	TRBV9	NA
TGTGCCAGCAGCCCATCACAGGTCCGGAACACTGAAGCTTTCTTT	CASSPSQVRNTEAFF	NA	TRBJ1-1	TRBV14	NA
TGTGCCAGCAGTGGCATGAACACTGAAGCTTTCTTT	CASSGMNTEAFF	NA	TRBJ1-1	TRBV6-6	NA
TGTGCCACCAGTGATACTACTACGCCTGAAGCTTTCTTT	CATSDTTTPEAFF	NA	TRBJ1-1	TRBV24-1	NA
TGTGCCAGCAGCTCCGAACACAGGTGGGGCTACGAGCAGTACTTC	CASSSEHRWGYEQYF	NA	TRBJ2-7	TRBV7-2	NA
TGTGCCAGCAGCCCGGCGGCGGGGGGCGCCTACGAGCAGTACTTC	CASSPAAGGAYEQYF	TRBD2	TRBJ2-7	TRBV7-2	NA
TGTGCCAGCAGCCAAGATCTGGGGGGGGCCGCAAACAATGAGCAGTTCTTC	CASSQDLGGAANNEQFF	NA	TRBJ2-1	TRBV3-1/TRBV3-2	NA
TGTGCCAGTAGTGCGTACCGGGACAGGAGCTACGAGCAGTACTTC	CASSAYRDRSYEQYF	TRBD1	TRBJ2-7	TRBV19	NA
TGTGCCAGCAGCTTAGGACAGGGAACAACTAATGAAAAACTGTTTTTT	CASSLGQGTTNEKLFF	TRBD1	TRBJ1-4	TRBV5-8	NA
TGTGCCAGCAGTTATCAGGGGCTGAACACTGAAGCTTTCTTT	CASSYQGLNTEAFF	NA	TRBJ1-1	TRBV6-6	NA
TGTGCCACCAGTGATTCGGGACACCCACAAGAGACCCAGTACTTC	CATSDSGHPQETQYF	NA	TRBJ2-5	TRBV24-1	once
TGTGCCTGGGGACAGGGGGCGAAGGAGACCCAGTACTTC	CAWGQGAKETQYF	TRBD1	TRBJ2-5	TRBV30	NA
TGTGCCCCTAAATCCTACGAGCAGTACTTC	CAPKSYEQYF	NA	TRBJ2-7	TRBV24-1	NA
TGTGCCAGCAGCTTAGATCTAGGGGACAATGAGCAGTTCTTC	CASSLDLGDNEQFF	NA	TRBJ2-1	TRBV11-3	NA
TGTGCCAGCAGCAAACCGGGACAGGGGGCGATCCAGCATTTT	CASSKPGQGAIQHF	NA	TRBJ1-5	TRBV21-1	NA
TGTGCCAGCAGCTCATCGGGACAGGGAAGCAATCAGCCCCAGCATTTT	CASSSSGQGSNQPQHF	TRBD1	TRBJ1-5	TRBV3-1/TRBV3-2	NA
TGCGCCAGCAGCCGGACGCCTAGCGGGGAAGTGAATACGCAGTATTTT	CASSRTPSGEVNTQYF	TRBD2	TRBJ2-3	TRBV5-1	once
TGTGCCAGCAGCTTAGACCTAGGGACAGGGAACTATGGCTACACCTTC	CASSLDLGTGNYGYTF	TRBD1	TRBJ1-2	TRBV7-6	NA
TGCGCCAGCAGCCAAGATGCGACGGGGGGATTCAATGAGCAGTTCTTC	CASSQDATGGFNEQFF	TRBD2	TRBJ2-1	TRBV4-3	few
TGTGCCAGCAGCTTGGGACAACTAAGCTACGAGCAGTACTTC	CASSLGQLSYEQYF	NA	TRBJ2-7	TRBV11-2	NA
TGTGCCAGCAACACAGGGTCCGATACGCAGTATTTT	CASNTGSDTQYF	NA	TRBJ2-3	TRBV2	NA
TGTGCCAGCAGTTTTTCAGCGGGTGTCCAGGAGACCCAGTACTTC	CASSFSAGVQETQYF	NA	TRBJ2-5	TRBV27	NA
TGTGCCAGCAGCCCCGATGGCCCGAACACCGGGGAGCTGTTTTTT	CASSPDGPNTGELFF	NA	TRBJ2-2	TRBV7-3	NA
TGTGCCAGCAGTTTCGCCCCCGACAAGTTCTATGGCTACACCTTC	CASSFAPDKFYGYTF	NA	TRBJ1-2	TRBV6-5	NA
TGTGCCAGCAGTCGTAGGGGTGGGGGCGCTGGGGCCAACGTCCTGACTTTC	CASSRRGGGAGANVLTF	NA	TRBJ2-6	TRBV6-6	NA
TGTGCCAGCAGCTCTTTAGCGGGGAGCTCCTACGAGCAGTACTTC	CASSSLAGSSYEQYF	TRBD2	TRBJ2-7	TRBV7-9	NA
TGTGCCAGCTCACCACCGACAGGTTTGGCCTACGAGCAGTACTTC	CASSPPTGLAYEQYF	NA	TRBJ2-7	TRBV18	NA
TGTGCCTGGGCGGCGGGGGGTCACCAAGAGACCCAGTACTTC	CAWAAGGHQETQYF	TRBD2	TRBJ2-5	TRBV30	NA
TGTGCCAGCAGTGAACAACAGGGTGATGAAAAACTGTTTTTT	CASSEQQGDEKLFF	NA	TRBJ1-4	TRBV6-1	few
TGTGCCAGCAGCTTAGCGGCAGCGAACAATGAGCAGTTCTTC	CASSLAAANNEQFF	NA	TRBJ2-1	TRBV7-2	NA
TGCGCCAGCAGCTTGTCGACTAGCCGCACAGATACGCAGTATTTT	CASSLSTSRTDTQYF	TRBD2	TRBJ2-3	TRBV5-1	NA
TGTGCCAGCAGTGAAGCTTCACAGGGGAAGGGTTCACCCCTCCACTTT	CASSEASQGKGSPLHF	TRBD1	TRBJ1-6	TRBV6-1	NA
TGTGCCAGTAGTATAGATCATTCGACAGGGCTCTTCAATGAGCAGTTCTTC	CASSIDHSTGLFNEQFF	TRBD1	TRBJ2-1	TRBV19	NA
TGCACCAGCAGCCCAAGATTGGGGAGACAGGGCAACTATGGCTACACCTTC	CTSSPRLGRQGNYGYTF	NA	TRBJ1-2	TRBV1	many
TGTGCCAGCGGATTGACAGGGAACATTCAGTACTTC	CASGLTGNIQYF	TRBD1	TRBJ2-4	TRBV5-6	NA
TGTGCCAGCAGCTTGGCCACAGGGGGCCCTGGAAACACCATATATTTT	CASSLATGGPGNTIYF	TRBD1	TRBJ1-3	TRBV5-6	once
TGTGCCAGCAGACGTTATACAGGGGCAAATCAGCCCCAGCATTTT	CASRRYTGANQPQHF	TRBD1	TRBJ1-5	TRBV6-5	NA
TGTGCCAGCAGTTCCTTCACTAGCGGGGCCACCTACGAGCAGTACTTC	CASSSFTSGATYEQYF	TRBD2	TRBJ2-7	TRBV14	NA
TGTGCCGCGCGGCCGTTGAACACTGAAGCTTTCTTT	CAARPLNTEAFF	NA	TRBJ1-1	TRBV21-1	NA
TGCGCCAGCAGTCTTGGAGCGGGGGGCACAGATACGCAGTATTTT	CASSLGAGGTDTQYF	TRBD2	TRBJ2-3	TRBV10-2	NA
TGTGCCAGCAGCCTTAGCGGGACCGGGGAGCTGTTTTTT	CASSLSGTGELFF	TRBD2	TRBJ2-2	TRBV11-3	NA
TGTGCCATCAGTGACCCTTCGGGGGGCTACACCTTC	CAISDPSGGYTF	NA	TRBJ1-2	TRBV10-3	NA
TGTGCCAGCAGTTACTCCCAGGTTCCCTTTTCACCCCTCCACTTT	CASSYSQVPFSPLHF	NA	TRBJ1-6	TRBV6-5	NA
TGTGCCAACCCCAGCGGGGACTACAATGAGCAGTTCTTC	CANPSGDYNEQFF	TRBD2	TRBJ2-1	TRBV5-6	NA
TGTGCCAGCAGCTTAGGGAGCGACGGGGAGCTGTTTTTT	CASSLGSDGELFF	NA	TRBJ2-2	TRBV7-2	NA
TGTGCCAGCAGCTCAAATCGACAGAGTGCTAGCACAGATACGCAGTATTTT	CASSSNRQSASTDTQYF	NA	TRBJ2-3	TRBV9	NA